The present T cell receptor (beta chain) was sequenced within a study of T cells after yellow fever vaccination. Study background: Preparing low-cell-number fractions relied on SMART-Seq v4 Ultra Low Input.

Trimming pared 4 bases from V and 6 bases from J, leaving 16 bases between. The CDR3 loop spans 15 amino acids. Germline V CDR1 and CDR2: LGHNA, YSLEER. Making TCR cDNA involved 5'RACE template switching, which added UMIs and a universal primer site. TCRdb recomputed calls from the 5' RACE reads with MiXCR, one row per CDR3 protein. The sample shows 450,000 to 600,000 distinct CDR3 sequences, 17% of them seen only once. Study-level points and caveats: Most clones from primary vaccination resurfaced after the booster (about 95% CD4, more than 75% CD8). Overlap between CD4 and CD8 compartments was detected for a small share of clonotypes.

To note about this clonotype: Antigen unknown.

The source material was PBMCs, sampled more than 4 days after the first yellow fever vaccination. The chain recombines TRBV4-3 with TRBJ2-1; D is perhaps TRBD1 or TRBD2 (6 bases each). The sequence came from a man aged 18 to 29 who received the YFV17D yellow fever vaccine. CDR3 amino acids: CASSPGHWGVNEQFF. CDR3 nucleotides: TGCGCCAGCAGCCCGGGACACTGGGGGGTCAATGAGCAGTTCTTC.